This T cell receptor (beta chain) was sequenced during a study of blood T cell repertoires in COVID-19. The wider study: The United States, Italy and Spain supplied acute and convalescent COVID-19 samples.

The CDR3 is 15 residues long. In germline, CDR1 is WNHNN, CDR2 SYGVQD (reference sequence). V dropped 2 bases and J dropped 5 bases, with 12 bases sitting between them. Sequencing used immunoSEQ multiplex PCR; TCRdb keeps in-frame clones, though not all of them. The data contain about 250,000 clones, roughly nine tenths of them singletons. The sequenced sample was peripheral blood. This receptor was taken from a man between 18 and 29 years old with active or convalescent COVID-19. V is TRBV10-1 and J is TRBJ2-2; possible D gene TRBD2, 5 bases. This CDR3 is CASSEAGLETGELFF. The CDR3 region has the DNA TGCGCCAGCAGTGAGGCAGGACTCGAGACCGGGGAGCTGTTTTTT.